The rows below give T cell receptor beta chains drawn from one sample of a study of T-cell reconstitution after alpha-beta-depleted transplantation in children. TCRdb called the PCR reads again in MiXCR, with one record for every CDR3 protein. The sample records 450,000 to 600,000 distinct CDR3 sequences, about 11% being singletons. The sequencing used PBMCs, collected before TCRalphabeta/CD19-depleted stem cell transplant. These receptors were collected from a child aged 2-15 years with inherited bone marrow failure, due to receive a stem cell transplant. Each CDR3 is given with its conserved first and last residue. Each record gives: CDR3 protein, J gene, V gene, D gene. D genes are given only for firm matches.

cdr3_aa: CASSSGLAGGPWMTDTQYF; j_call: TRBJ2-3; v_call: TRBV7-9; d_call: TRBD2
cdr3_aa: CAWTDIGTGKLFF; j_call: TRBJ1-4; v_call: TRBV30; d_call: .
cdr3_aa: CASSQRNPGQGEKLFF; j_call: TRBJ1-4; v_call: TRBV9; d_call: TRBD1
cdr3_aa: CASSYGRGTTYEQYF; j_call: TRBJ2-7; v_call: TRBV6-5; d_call: TRBD2
cdr3_aa: CASSEKGPSTDTQYF; j_call: TRBJ2-3; v_call: TRBV7-9; d_call: .
cdr3_aa: CASSRRQTYNEQFF; j_call: TRBJ2-1; v_call: TRBV6-1; d_call: .
cdr3_aa: CATRGDTGELFF; j_call: TRBJ2-2; v_call: TRBV6-5; d_call: .
cdr3_aa: CASSLYGRSTEAFF; j_call: TRBJ1-1; v_call: TRBV27; d_call: .
cdr3_aa: CASSLRGPSANVLTF; j_call: TRBJ2-6; v_call: TRBV12-3/TRBV12-4; d_call: .
cdr3_aa: CASSLVVHTQYF; j_call: TRBJ2-3; v_call: TRBV7-2; d_call: .
cdr3_aa: CASSISANEQFF; j_call: TRBJ2-1; v_call: TRBV27; d_call: .
cdr3_aa: CASSLVLNTGELFF; j_call: TRBJ2-2; v_call: TRBV7-9; d_call: .
cdr3_aa: CASRLAGAENQPQHF; j_call: TRBJ1-5; v_call: TRBV12-3/TRBV12-4; d_call: .
cdr3_aa: CASSQRGDSGDTQYF; j_call: TRBJ2-3; v_call: TRBV4-3; d_call: TRBD2
cdr3_aa: CSVVPGLAGTDTQYF; j_call: TRBJ2-3; v_call: TRBV29-1; d_call: TRBD2
cdr3_aa: CSARDALAGGSPYNEQFF; j_call: TRBJ2-1; v_call: TRBV20-1; d_call: TRBD2
cdr3_aa: CASSHLSGRAPGELFF; j_call: TRBJ2-2; v_call: TRBV4-3; d_call: TRBD2
cdr3_aa: CASSPGQHYYEQYF; j_call: TRBJ2-7; v_call: TRBV4-3; d_call: TRBD1
cdr3_aa: CSASSGALNTGELFF; j_call: TRBJ2-2; v_call: TRBV20-1; d_call: .
cdr3_aa: CASSQRAAGNTIYF; j_call: TRBJ1-3; v_call: TRBV6-1; d_call: .
cdr3_aa: CASSSQGQMNTEAFF; j_call: TRBJ1-1; v_call: TRBV12-3/TRBV12-4; d_call: TRBD1
cdr3_aa: CASSFRVTVEGTGELFF; j_call: TRBJ2-2; v_call: TRBV5-6; d_call: .
cdr3_aa: CASSEGPTSTDTQYF; j_call: TRBJ2-3; v_call: TRBV12-3/TRBV12-4; d_call: .
cdr3_aa: CASSLEPQLLYNEQFF; j_call: TRBJ2-1; v_call: TRBV11-2; d_call: .
cdr3_aa: CASSSESDRGSYEQYF; j_call: TRBJ2-7; v_call: TRBV5-1; d_call: TRBD1
cdr3_aa: CASSLGDRVLEKLFF; j_call: TRBJ1-4; v_call: TRBV5-1; d_call: TRBD1
cdr3_aa: CSARGGLAGTYNEQFF; j_call: TRBJ2-1; v_call: TRBV20-1; d_call: TRBD2
cdr3_aa: CAPGFVRELTDTGELFF; j_call: TRBJ2-2; v_call: TRBV7-9; d_call: TRBD2
cdr3_aa: CSVEAGQTYEQYF; j_call: TRBJ2-7; v_call: TRBV29-1; d_call: TRBD1
cdr3_aa: CASSLLGLGGGELFF; j_call: TRBJ2-2; v_call: TRBV27; d_call: TRBD2
cdr3_aa: CASSLESRYRSGVETQYF; j_call: TRBJ2-5; v_call: TRBV11-2; d_call: .
cdr3_aa: CASSHARNPDRFSYEQYF; j_call: TRBJ2-7; v_call: TRBV11-1; d_call: TRBD1
cdr3_aa: CASSFGTGPSYEQYF; j_call: TRBJ2-7; v_call: TRBV27; d_call: TRBD1
cdr3_aa: CASSLDTSGRDTDTQYF; j_call: TRBJ2-3; v_call: TRBV11-2; d_call: TRBD2
cdr3_aa: CASSPLAITDTQYF; j_call: TRBJ2-3; v_call: TRBV2; d_call: .
cdr3_aa: CASSPQGQGADTQYF; j_call: TRBJ2-3; v_call: TRBV28; d_call: TRBD1
cdr3_aa: CASSQEFAGPSYNEQFF; j_call: TRBJ2-1; v_call: TRBV4-2; d_call: .
cdr3_aa: CASSLVGSATGYTF; j_call: TRBJ1-2; v_call: TRBV11-1; d_call: .
cdr3_aa: CASSFGQNTGELFF; j_call: TRBJ2-2; v_call: TRBV6-5; d_call: .
cdr3_aa: CASSQPTGREGLETQYF; j_call: TRBJ2-5; v_call: TRBV28; d_call: TRBD2
cdr3_aa: CASSPGTSGSREQYF; j_call: TRBJ2-7; v_call: TRBV3-1; d_call: TRBD2
cdr3_aa: CASSQSLFRTDTQYF; j_call: TRBJ2-3; v_call: TRBV4-1; d_call: .
cdr3_aa: CASSYSRDRDPLEQYF; j_call: TRBJ2-7; v_call: TRBV6-5; d_call: TRBD1
cdr3_aa: CASSPPPPRTRSVIQYF; j_call: TRBJ2-4; v_call: TRBV18; d_call: TRBD2
cdr3_aa: CATTQEGLARFPARGGELFF; j_call: TRBJ2-2; v_call: TRBV3-1; d_call: TRBD2
cdr3_aa: CASSGLASNTGELFF; j_call: TRBJ2-2; v_call: TRBV5-1; d_call: TRBD2
cdr3_aa: CASSEIGTPQETQYF; j_call: TRBJ2-5; v_call: TRBV6-1; d_call: .
cdr3_aa: CSARLPLAEYEQYF; j_call: TRBJ2-7; v_call: TRBV20-1; d_call: TRBD2
cdr3_aa: CATSRPRGEAGGRETQYF; j_call: TRBJ2-5; v_call: TRBV15; d_call: TRBD2
cdr3_aa: CASTPDGPTGYGYTF; j_call: TRBJ1-2; v_call: TRBV3-1; d_call: .
cdr3_aa: CASSQVGKNIQYF; j_call: TRBJ2-4; v_call: TRBV4-3; d_call: .
cdr3_aa: CATSAGDRETQYF; j_call: TRBJ2-5; v_call: TRBV27; d_call: TRBD1
cdr3_aa: CASSEVEGWDEQFF; j_call: TRBJ2-1; v_call: TRBV6-1; d_call: .
cdr3_aa: CASRKRRGNTEAFF; j_call: TRBJ1-1; v_call: TRBV9; d_call: .
cdr3_aa: CASSPRTGVGAQYF; j_call: TRBJ2-5; v_call: TRBV7-2; d_call: TRBD1
cdr3_aa: CASSLRSGSRPYEQYF; j_call: TRBJ2-7; v_call: TRBV10-2; d_call: TRBD2
cdr3_aa: CASSQDHWSSYNSPLHF; j_call: TRBJ1-6; v_call: TRBV4-3; d_call: .